The 9 T cell receptor beta chains reported below all come from one sample, sequenced in a study of T-cell memory formation after mild COVID-19. In TCRdb, the 5' RACE reads were re-called with MiXCR into one record per CDR3 protein. The sample includes hundreds of thousands of distinct CDR3 sequences, around a quarter seen only once; the top ten take under 15%. The specimen was PBMCs or a T cell subset sorted from them (not recorded which). Receptors originate from an adult woman who had mild COVID-19 (a few samples of this study predate the infection). Cell type and time point are not known.

This clonotype was observed a handful of times. V and J are TRBV2 and TRBJ2-3; D could derive from TRBD1 or TRBD2 (6 bases each). The CDR3 runs to 13 residues. From germline, CDR1 is SNHLY and CDR2 FYNNEI. Trimming pared 7 bases from V and 3 bases from J, leaving 11 bases between. The DNA for the CDR3 is TGTGCCAGCACTGGCGGGACAACAGATACGCAGTATTTT. Translated: CASTGGTTDTQYF. Looking up the rest from reference TRBV2 and TRBJ2-3 gives the full variable domain: EPEVTQTPSHQVTQMGQEVILRCVPISNHLYFYWYRQILGQKVEFLVSFYNNEISEKSEIFDDQFSVERPDGSNFTLKIRSTKLEDSAMYFCASTGGTTDTQYFGPGTRLTVL.

With regard to this clonotype: One junction end disagrees with the germline gene, perhaps due to a read error. The chain has TRBV6-4 and TRBJ2-3, with 10 bases fitting TRBD2. The CDR3 loop spans 16 amino acids. Per germline, CDR1 MRHNA and CDR2 SNTAGT. The CDR3 coding sequence is TGTGCCAGCAGTGACTCGACTAGCGGGCACACAGATACGAAGTATTTT. It yields the protein CASSDSTSGHTDTKYF.

This clonotype has only a few counts. V and J are TRBV5-1 and TRBJ2-3; no firm D call. The length of the CDR3 is 12 residues. Germline assignment: CDR1 SGHRS and CDR2 YFSETQ. The V end was cut by 1 base, the J end by 6 bases, with 6 bases between. The CDR3 DNA reads as TGCGCCAGCAGCTTGATTTCGGATACGCAGTATTTT. Amino acids: CASSLISDTQYF.

The chain uses TRBV3-1 and TRBJ2-6; no clear D gene. Per germline, CDR1 LGHDT and CDR2 YNNKEL (reference sequence). The V and J ends lost 1 base and 2 bases respectively, with 6 bases between them. The CDR3 covers 15 residues. The CDR3 spells CASSQGTPGANVLTF. The CDR3 DNA reads TGTGCCAGCAGCCAAGGGACGCCTGGGGCCAACGTCCTGACTTTC. The variable domain in full, with the rest retrieved from reference TRBV3-1 and TRBJ2-6, is DTAVSQTPKYLVTQMGNDKSIKCEQNLGHDTMYWYKQDSKKFLKIMFSYNNKELIINETVPNRFSPKSPDKAHLNLHINSLELGDSAVYFCASSQGTPGANVLTFGAGSRLTVL.

This clonotype was seen a handful of times. The chain combines TRBV20-1 with TRBJ2-3; 7 bases map to TRBD2. Germline V gene lookup returns CDR1 DFQATT and CDR2 SNEGSKA (reference sequence). CDR3 length: 14 amino acids. V shed 3 bases, J shed 0 bases, and the junction held 3 bases outside the gene matches. This CDR3 reads CSARISGSTDTQYF. In DNA, the CDR3 is TGCAGTGCTAGGATTAGCGGGAGCACAGATACGCAGTATTTT.

This clonotype was counted ten times or more. The rearrangement links TRBV12-3 or TRBV12-4 to TRBJ2-7; D gene unclear. CDR3 length: 13 amino acids. V lost 1 base, J lost 2 bases, and 6 bases lay in between. The CDR3 region has the DNA TGTGCCAGCAGTTTAGTCGGAGCCTACGAGCAGTACTTC. It encodes CASSLVGAYEQYF.

The rearrangement joins TRBV20-1 to TRBJ2-1, with TRBD2 matching over 11 bases. The J segment lost 4 bases and the V segment lost 4 bases, leaving 3 bases of the junction unmatched. This CDR3 is 14 amino acids long. CDR1 and CDR2 from the germline V gene are DFQATT and SNEGSKA (reference sequence). The CDR3 sequence is CSAIRLAGYNEQFF. The DNA of the CDR3 is TGCAGTGCTATTCGACTAGCGGGATACAATGAGCAGTTCTTC.

This chain uses TRBV7-2 with TRBJ2-1, with TRBD1 matching over 7 bases. CDR3 length: 16 amino acids. Losses at the gene ends were 5 bases for V and 0 bases for J; bases not matched to a gene: 7. Germline CDR1 and CDR2: SGHTA and FQGNSA. The CDR3 DNA reads TGTGCCAGCAGCCCCACCGGGACAGTCTCCTACAATGAGCAGTTCTTC. This encodes CASSPTGTVSYNEQFF.

The chain is built from TRBV24-1 and TRBJ2-1; 12 positions match TRBD2. Trimming took 3 bases from V and 6 from J; bases not matched to a gene: 5. Germline CDR1 is KGHDR and CDR2 is SFDVKD. The CDR3 is 16 amino acids. CDR3 region: CATSDPTSGSRNEQFF. The CDR3 DNA reads TGTGCCACCAGTGATCCGACTAGCGGGAGCCGCAATGAGCAGTTCTTC.